Each of the 25 T cell receptor beta chains below was sequenced from the same sample in a study of shared clonotypes between healthy human individuals. Measured with immunoSEQ multiplex PCR; TCRdb has only the in-frame clones, and not every one. The table includes some 600,000 clones, around 96% detected once. Only CD45RO-negative cells positively selected for CCR7 counted as naive CD8 cells, so terminally differentiated effector memory CD45RA+ cells were excluded. Sequencing was carried out using naive CD8+ T cells sorted from blood. These receptors all come from a woman under 40 in good health.

The chain links TRBV7-9 to TRBJ2-1, with D perhaps TRBD2 (6 bases). With 2 bases removed from V and 8 bases from J, the gap between germline ends came to 22 bases. CDR3 length equals 17 residues. Germline CDR1 is SEHNR and CDR2 is FQNEAQ (reference sequence). CDR3 in amino acids: CASSLFGRDEEWDEQFF. The CDR3, as DNA: TGTGCCAGCAGCTTATTTGGGCGGGACGAGGAGTGGGATGAGCAGTTCTTC.

V gene TRBV9 combines with J gene TRBJ2-1; D is unresolved. The V end was cut by 3 bases, the J end by 6 bases, with 10 bases between. The CDR3 runs to 13 residues. Germline V gives CDR1 SGDLS, CDR2 YYNGEE. DNA of the CDR3: TGTGCCAGCAGCGGGCCCATTTCCAATGAGCAGTTCTTC. This translates into CASSGPISNEQFF.

V gene TRBV21-1 combines with J gene TRBJ2-7; TRBD1, the D gene given by the table, was not confirmed from the DNA. TRBV21-1 is listed as a pseudogene. This CDR3 is built from 14 residues. The CDR3 here is CASRPLDRAGEQYF. The CDR3 nucleotides read TGTGCCAGCAGGCCCCTGGACAGGGCCGGAGAGCAGTACTTC.

V and J are TRBV27 and TRBJ1-5; the D is unclear. Trimming stripped 2 bases from V and 6 bases from J, with 14 bases between. The germline CDR1 and CDR2 sequences are MNHEY and SMNVEV (reference sequence). The CDR3 runs to 15 residues. The CDR3 protein is CASSLGFPVVQPQHF. Here the CDR3 DNA reads TGTGCCAGCAGTTTAGGTTTTCCGGTGGTTCAGCCCCAGCATTTT.

The chain uses TRBV19 and TRBJ2-5; D gene unclear. Germline V gives CDR1 LNHDA, CDR2 SQIVND (reference sequence). This CDR3 is built from 16 residues. The V and J ends lost 1 base and 0 bases respectively, with 12 bases between them. CDR3 nucleotide sequence: TGTGCCAGTAGTATAGGCCGGGCTAGGTACCAAGAGACCCAGTACTTC. It codes for CASSIGRARYQETQYF.

The CDR3 sequence is CASSHTTANTGELFF. The CDR3 nucleotides read TGTGCCAGCAGCCATACGACAGCGAACACCGGGGAGCTGTTTTTT. V and J are TRBV7-6 and TRBJ2-2; weak D call: TRBD1 (5 bases). The germline CDR1 and CDR2 sequences are SGHVS and FNYEAQ. Trimming pared 5 bases from V and 0 bases from J, leaving 10 bases between. The CDR3 totals 15 residues.

The chain links TRBV27 to TRBJ1-1; a possible D gene is TRBD1 (6 bases). Germline values: CDR1 MNHEY, CDR2 SMNVEV (reference sequence). The CDR3 loop spans 14 amino acids. Trimming left V 5 bases short and J 4 bases short, with 14 bases between. The CDR3 bases are TGTGCCAGCAGTGTAACAGGGAGACCCACTGAAGCTTTCTTT. This translates into CASSVTGRPTEAFF.

This chain connects TRBV11-3 to TRBJ1-4; possibly TRBD1 for D (5 bases). V was pared by 1 base and J by 6 bases, with 12 bases between. The CDR3 totals 15 residues. CDR1 and CDR2 from the germline V gene are SGHNT and YENEEA. The CDR3 spells CASSLAEIQDEKLFF. The CDR3 DNA reads as TGTGCCAGCAGCTTAGCAGAAATACAGGATGAAAAACTGTTTTTT. Full variable domain (outside the CDR3, taken from reference TRBV11-3 and TRBJ1-4): EAGVVQSPRYKIIEKKQPVAFWCNPISGHNTLYWYLQNLGQGPELLIRYENEEAVDDSQLPKDRFSAERLKGVDSTLKIQPAELGDSAVYLCASSLAEIQDEKLFFGSGTQLSVL.

This chain links TRBV28 with TRBJ1-2; D is unresolved. With 8 bases removed from V and 4 bases from J, the gap between germline ends came to 17 bases. CDR3 length: 14 residues. Germline V CDR1 and CDR2: MDHEN, SYDVKM. The CDR3 protein is CASGLGGIGYGYTF. CDR3 DNA sequence: TGTGCCAGCGGGCTCGGTGGGATCGGCTATGGCTACACCTTC.

This chain joins TRBV28 and TRBJ2-7; 7 bases line up with TRBD1. Germline CDR1 reads MDHEN; CDR2 reads SYDVKM. This CDR3 is 16 amino acids long. V dropped 4 bases and J dropped 0; count of bases not matched to a gene: 9. The CDR3 loop reads CASSSAVRDSSYEQYF. The CDR3 DNA is TGTGCCAGCAGTTCAGCGGTTCGGGACAGCTCCTACGAGCAGTACTTC.

This sequence joins TRBV28 and TRBJ2-3; no definite D call. Germline loops: CDR1 MDHEN, CDR2 SYDVKM. CDR3 size: 14 residues. Trimming removed 6 bases at V and 0 bases at J, with 10 bases between. Written as DNA, the CDR3 is TGTGCCAGCAGCCCCGTCTGGAGCACAGATACGCAGTATTTT. It is translated as CASSPVWSTDTQYF.

The V call is TRBV6-1, the J call TRBJ1-2; D is undetermined. The CDR3 extends over 13 amino acids. Germline CDR1 reads MNHNS; CDR2 reads SASEGT. V lost 7 bases to trimming and J lost 6 bases, with 15 bases between them. The CDR3 region is CASIGPLMDGYTF. CDR3 nucleotide sequence: TGTGCCAGCATCGGACCGCTGATGGATGGCTACACCTTC.

The chain is built from TRBV28 and TRBJ1-1, with TRBD1 matching 9 bases. Germline trimming cut 5 bases from V and 1 base from J; bases unmatched to any gene: 11. This CDR3 has 17 residues. CDR1 MDHEN and CDR2 SYDVKM come from the germline V gene. Written as DNA, the CDR3 is TGTGCCAGCAGTCCGACGGGACAGGGTTTAAGGAACACTGAAGCTTTCTTT. The encoded protein is CASSPTGQGLRNTEAFF. The variable domain in full, with the rest retrieved from reference TRBV28 and TRBJ1-1, is DVKVTQSSRYLVKRTGEKVFLECVQDMDHENMFWYRQDPGLGLRLIYFSYDVKMKEKGDIPEGYSVSREKKERFSLILESASTNQTSMYLCASSPTGQGLRNTEAFFGQGTRLTVV.

V and J are TRBV5-6 and TRBJ2-7, with 11 bases aligning to TRBD1. V was pared by 0 bases and J by 6 bases, with 2 bases of the junction left unmatched. Germline V lookup: CDR1 SGHDT, CDR2 YYEEEE. The length of the CDR3 is 14 residues. In nucleotides, the CDR3 is TGTGCCAGCAGCTTGGAAGGGACAGGGGGCGAGCAGTACTTC. Translation gives CASSLEGTGGEQYF. The full variable domain, in which reference TRBV5-6 and TRBJ2-7 provide the parts outside the CDR3, is DAGVTQSPTHLIKTRGQQVTLRCSPKSGHDTVSWYQQALGQGPQFIFQYYEEEERQRGNFPDRFSGHQFPNYSSELNVNALLLGDSALYLCASSLEGTGGEQYFGPGTRLTVT.

The chain recombines TRBV7-9 with TRBJ2-1; no definite D call. V gave up 5 bases and J gave up 8 bases, with 25 bases separating them. The germline V gene encodes CDR1 SEHNR and CDR2 FQNEAQ (reference sequence). The CDR3 runs to 17 residues. The CDR3 loop is CASSLGRRRDRYHEQFF. The CDR3 DNA follows: TGTGCCAGCAGCCTAGGGCGGCGCCGAGACCGGTACCATGAGCAGTTCTTC.

DNA of the CDR3: TGCGCCAGCAGCCAAAGCTACGACCGGGACAGCCAAGGGTTTAGCAATCAGCCCCAGCATTTT. This sequence encodes CASSQSYDRDSQGFSNQPQHF. This rearrangement joins TRBV4-1 to TRBJ1-5, with TRBD1 identical over 7 bases. The CDR3 is 21 amino acids. Germline CDR1 is MGHRA and CDR2 is YSYEKL. V dropped 2 bases and J dropped 0; count of bases not matched to a gene: 19.

J is TRBJ2-3 and V is TRBV27, with a possible D match to TRBD2 (6 bases). The CDR3 consists of 15 residues. The germline CDR1 and CDR2 sequences are MNHEY and SMNVEV (reference sequence). V lost 7 bases, J lost 0 bases, and 14 bases lay in between. CDR3 sequence (DNA): TGTGCCAGCACCACGGTCGGGACTAGCACAGATACGCAGTATTTT. This gives the protein CASTTVGTSTDTQYF.

Worth noting for this clone: At the DNA level, this CDR3 is encoded by other sequences in the same sample as well. V is TRBV5-6 and J is TRBJ2-1; the match to TRBD2 covers 9 bases. Per germline, CDR1 SGHDT and CDR2 YYEEEE. This CDR3 has 16 residues. The ends lost 0 bases at V and 4 bases at J; junction bases unmatched: 5. The CDR3 DNA reads as TGTGCCAGCAGCTTGGGGCTAGCGGGATCTTACAATGAGCAGTTCTTC. Translated: CASSLGLAGSYNEQFF.

V is TRBV11-2 and J is TRBJ2-3, with 12 bases fitting TRBD2. After removal of 5 bases from V and 1 base from J, the junction contained 10 bases not matched to a gene. Germline assignment: CDR1 SGHAT and CDR2 FQNNGV. This CDR3 is built from 18 residues. The CDR3 loop reads CASSTETRLAGGTDTQYF. As DNA, the CDR3 is TGTGCCAGCAGCACCGAAACCCGACTAGCGGGAGGCACAGATACGCAGTATTTT. Drawing the rest from reference TRBV11-2 and TRBJ2-3, the complete variable domain is EAGVAQSPRYKIIEKRQSVAFWCNPISGHATLYWYQQILGQGPKLLIQFQNNGVVDDSQLPKDRFSAERLKGVDSTLKIQPAKLEDSAVYLCASSTETRLAGGTDTQYFGPGTRLTVL.

The rearrangement joins TRBV10-1 to TRBJ2-4, with TRBD1 as a possible D gene (6 bases). Trimming cost V 7 bases and J 1 base, with 11 bases left between them. The CDR3 consists of 14 residues. CDR1 and CDR2 from the germline V gene are WNHNN and SYGVQD (reference sequence). CDR3 residues: CASTLGAAKNIQYF. CDR3 coding DNA: TGCGCCAGCACCTTGGGGGCGGCCAAAAACATTCAGTACTTC.

J is TRBJ2-1 and V is TRBV14; 10 bases are shared with TRBD2. V trimming: 0 bases; J trimming: 5 bases; junction bases outside the gene matches: 7. The CDR3 contains 17 residues. The germline gives CDR1 SGHDN, CDR2 FVKESK. CDR3 sequence reads: CASSQDTLAGENNEQFF. CDR3 coding DNA: TGTGCCAGCAGCCAAGACACCCTAGCGGGAGAGAACAATGAGCAGTTCTTC.

The CDR3 region is CASSPGTSGRGSYNEQFF. In DNA form, the CDR3 reads TGTGCCAGCAGCCCTGGGACTAGCGGGAGGGGATCCTACAATGAGCAGTTCTTC. The chain combines TRBV7-9 with TRBJ2-1, with 16 nucleotides matching TRBD2. The CDR3 runs to 18 residues. V shed 5 bases, J shed 1 base, and the junction held 5 bases outside the gene matches. From germline, CDR1 is SEHNR and CDR2 FQNEAQ (reference sequence).

This clone showed up just once. The J gene is TRBJ2-7, the V gene TRBV5-6; 11 nucleotides line up with TRBD1. The germline gives CDR1 SGHDT, CDR2 YYEEEE. The CDR3 is 16 amino acids. Losses at the gene ends were 0 bases for V and 1 base for J; bases not matched to a gene: 3. The DNA of the CDR3 is TGTGCCAGCAGCTTGGAGGGACAGGGGGTATCCTACGAGCAGTACTTC. Translation: CASSLEGQGVSYEQYF.

A note on this clone: This sample also contains other DNA sequences that code for the same CDR3. The V and J genes are TRBV27 and TRBJ2-7; TRBD1 matches at 9 bases. Germline V gene data show CDR1 as MNHEY and CDR2 as SMNVEV (reference sequence). This CDR3 is built from 14 residues. V gave up 3 bases and J gave up 2 bases; unmatched junction bases: 2. CDR3 DNA: TGTGCCAGCAGTTTCGGGACAGGGACCTACGAGCAGTACTTC. Encoded protein: CASSFGTGTYEQYF.

The chain links TRBV25-1 to TRBJ2-1, with a weak D call TRBD1 (5 bases). The CDR3 covers 11 residues. Trimming stripped 6 bases from V and 7 bases from J, with 7 bases between. Germline V gene sequence: CDR1 MGHDK, CDR2 SYGVNS. The CDR3 DNA follows: TGTGCCAGCAGGACAGCTAATGAGCAGTTCTTC. Residues: CASRTANEQFF.